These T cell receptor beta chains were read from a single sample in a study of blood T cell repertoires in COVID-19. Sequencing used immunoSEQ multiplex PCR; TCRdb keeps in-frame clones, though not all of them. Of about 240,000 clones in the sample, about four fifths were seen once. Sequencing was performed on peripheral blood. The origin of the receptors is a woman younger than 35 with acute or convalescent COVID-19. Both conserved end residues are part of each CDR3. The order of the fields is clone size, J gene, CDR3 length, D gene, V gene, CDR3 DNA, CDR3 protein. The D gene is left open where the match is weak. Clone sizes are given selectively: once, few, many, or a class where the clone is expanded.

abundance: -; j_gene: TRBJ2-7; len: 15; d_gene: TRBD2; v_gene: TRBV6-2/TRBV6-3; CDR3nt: TGTGCCAGCAGTTATAGCCCGGGAGGGCCAGACGAGCAGTACTTC; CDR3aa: CASSYSPGGPDEQYF
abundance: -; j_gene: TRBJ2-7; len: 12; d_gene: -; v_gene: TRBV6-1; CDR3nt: TGTGCCAGCAGTAAGCGGTCCTACGAGCAGTACTTC; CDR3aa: CASSKRSYEQYF
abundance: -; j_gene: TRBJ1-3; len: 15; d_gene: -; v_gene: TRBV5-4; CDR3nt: TGTGCCAGCAGCTTGGGAGGAGACTCTGGAAACACCATATATTTT; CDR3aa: CASSLGGDSGNTIYF
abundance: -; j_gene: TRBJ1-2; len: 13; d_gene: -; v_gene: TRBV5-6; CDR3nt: TGTGCCAGCAGCTTACAGGGTTTCTATGGCTACACCTTC; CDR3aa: CASSLQGFYGYTF
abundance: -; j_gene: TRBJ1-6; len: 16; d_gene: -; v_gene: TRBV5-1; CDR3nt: TGCGCCAGCAGCTTCGAGGTGGCAGGGTGGCGTTCACCCCTCCACTTT; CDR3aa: CASSFEVAGWRSPLHF
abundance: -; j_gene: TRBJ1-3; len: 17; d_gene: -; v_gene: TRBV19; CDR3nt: TGTGCCAGTAGTATATCGGACGCCGAAGGGGGAGTAAACACCATATATTTT; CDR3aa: CASSISDAEGGVNTIYF
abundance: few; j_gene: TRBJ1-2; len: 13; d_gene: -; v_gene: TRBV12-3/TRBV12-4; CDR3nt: TGTGCCAGCAGTTTTTTGTCGGGCTATGGCTACACCTTC; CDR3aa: CASSFLSGYGYTF
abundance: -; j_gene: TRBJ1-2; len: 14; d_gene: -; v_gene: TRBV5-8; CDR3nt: TGTGCCAGCAGCGAAGGACAGACTAACTATGGCTACACCTTC; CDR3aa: CASSEGQTNYGYTF
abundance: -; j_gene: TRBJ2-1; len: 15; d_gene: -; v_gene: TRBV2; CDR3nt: TGTGCCAGCAGTGAAGCGGGGGCGGAGTACAATGAGCAGTTCTTC; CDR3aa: CASSEAGAEYNEQFF
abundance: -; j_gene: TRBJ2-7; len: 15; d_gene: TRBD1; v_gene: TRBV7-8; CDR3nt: TGTGCCAGCAGCTCCCGGGACAGTCCGACCTACGAGCAGTACTTC; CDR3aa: CASSSRDSPTYEQYF
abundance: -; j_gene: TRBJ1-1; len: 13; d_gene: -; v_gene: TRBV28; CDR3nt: TGTGCCAGCAGTTCTCCGGGGAACACTGAAGCTTTCTTT; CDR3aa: CASSSPGNTEAFF
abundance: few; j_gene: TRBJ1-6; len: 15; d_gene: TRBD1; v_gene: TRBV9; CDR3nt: TGTGCCAGCAGCGCAACAGGGGGCGCAAGGTCACCCCTCCACTTT; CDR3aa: CASSATGGARSPLHF
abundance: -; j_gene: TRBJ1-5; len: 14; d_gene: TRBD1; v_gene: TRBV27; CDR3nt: TGTGCCAGCAGACCGCGACAGGGCCGGCAGCCCCAGCATTTT; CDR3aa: CASRPRQGRQPQHF
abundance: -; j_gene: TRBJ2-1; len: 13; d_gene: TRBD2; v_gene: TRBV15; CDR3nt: TGTGCCACCCAACTAGCGGGAGGCAATGAGCAGTTCTTC; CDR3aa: CATQLAGGNEQFF
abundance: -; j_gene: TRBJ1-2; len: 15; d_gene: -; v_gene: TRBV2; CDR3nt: TGTGCCAGCAGTGGAGGACGGACTCCGAACTATGGCTACACCTTC; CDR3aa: CASSGGRTPNYGYTF
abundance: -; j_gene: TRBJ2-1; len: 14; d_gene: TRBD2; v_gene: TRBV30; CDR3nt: TGTGCCTGGAGCTACCCGGGACTAGCCAATGAGCAGTTCTTC; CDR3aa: CAWSYPGLANEQFF
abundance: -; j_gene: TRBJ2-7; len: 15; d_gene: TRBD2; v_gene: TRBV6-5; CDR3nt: TGTGCCAGCAGTTACGTTTCTAGCGGGAAGGGCGAGCAGTACTTC; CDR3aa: CASSYVSSGKGEQYF